This T cell receptor beta chain was profiled in a study of blood T cell repertoires in COVID-19. Study-wide context: Recovery among Cohort 3 donors was established by two negative PCRs, clearance, or symptom resolution. Donors in the United States, Italy and Spain gave samples during acute or convalescent COVID-19. T cells, B-cell-depleted T cells, or PBMCs provided the cDNA or gDNA that served as material.

This CDR3 has 14 residues. The ends were cut back, 5 bases at V and 4 bases at J, with 14 bases in the middle. The V gene's germline CDR1 is LNHDA and CDR2 SQIVND (reference sequence). Assay: immunoSEQ multiplex PCR; the TCRdb copy retains only in-frame clones and omits some. The sample shows more than 300,000 clones, 70% to 90% of them seen only once. The sequence was obtained from a man aged 35 to 55 in a cohort exposed to, infected with or recovered from COVID-19 (not recorded which). This chain connects TRBV19 to TRBJ1-1, with D unresolved. Sequences were obtained from PBMCs or T cells enriched from blood (not recorded which). The CDR3 reads CASSFSYSGTEAFF. The CDR3 DNA sequence: TGTGCCAGTAGTTTCTCTTACTCGGGCACTGAAGCTTTCTTT.